This T cell receptor (beta chain) emerged from a study of T cell responses to AZD1222 COVID-19 vaccine. Of note for this clone: Antigen: not known.

Only in-frame clones appear in the TCRdb table, and some are missing; sequencing was by immunoSEQ multiplex PCR. The table has tens of thousands of clones, around nine tenths seen once. This CDR3 has 12 residues. Trimming took off 5 bases at V and 3 bases at J, with 7 bases between the two ends. Germline V gene data show CDR1 as SEHNR and CDR2 as FQNEAQ (reference sequence). Findings and limits, study-wide: Only 6 or 7 AZD1222 recipients tested seropositive at baseline. Breadth and depth of Spike-specific TCRs rose after two AZD1222 doses.

This material consisted of peripheral blood, taken on day 0 of MenACWY control vaccination. This TCR was recovered from an adult in good health. The rearrangement uses TRBV7-9 and TRBJ1-1; D is undetermined. The CDR3 bases are TGTGCCAGCAGCCCGGAGTACACTGAAGCTTTCTTT. Its protein product is CASSPEYTEAFF.